These 30 T cell receptor beta chains were all obtained from the same sample, sequenced in a study of breast tumors, draining lymph nodes, adjacent tissues. The lymph nodes were axillary draining lymph nodes from breast cancer patients. In TCRdb, the multiplex PCR reads were re-called with MiXCR into one record per CDR3 protein. The sample lists some 200,000 distinct CDR3 sequences, about 32% occurring once. The sequencing sample was made of axillary lymph node tissue. The source of these receptors is a female donor with breast cancer. Some clones in this sample may be carry-over from other donors' samples.

Details on this clonotype: Since a much larger clone is just one base distant, this may be a read error. The chain uses TRBV3-1 and TRBJ1-4, with D perhaps TRBD1 (6 bases). This CDR3 comprises 14 residues. CDR1 and CDR2 (germline): LGHDT, YNNKEL (reference sequence). CDR3 in amino acids: CASSQRTANGKLFF. The CDR3 DNA is TGTGCCAGCAGCCAAAGGACAGCAAATGGAAAACTGTTTTTT.

V usage is TRBV7-2 and J usage is TRBJ1-6; D is perhaps TRBD1 (5 bases). CDR1 and CDR2 from the germline V gene are SGHTA and FQGNSA. The CDR3 sequence is 14 residues long. The CDR3 region is CARPGEGTNSPLHF. DNA for the CDR3: TGTGCTAGACCCGGGGAGGGGACCAATTCACCCCTCCACTTT.

This clonotype was counted many times. The V and J genes are TRBV2 and TRBJ1-2, with 8 bases lining up with TRBD1. The CDR3 contains 14 residues. V dropped 3 bases and J dropped 8; count of bases not matched to a gene: 8. Germline CDR1 SNHLY, CDR2 FYNNEI. Written as DNA, the CDR3 is TGTGCCAGCAGTGATCAGGGGGCGCTTCGGGGCTACACCTTC. It codes for CASSDQGALRGYTF.

This clonotype was counted many times. The chain uses TRBV11-2 and TRBJ2-5; possibly TRBD1 for D (5 bases). V was cut by 8 bases and J by 4 bases, with 17 bases left in between. The CDR3 covers 14 residues. Germline V gene lookup returns CDR1 SGHAT and CDR2 FQNNGV. In nucleotides, the CDR3 is TGTGCCAGCCGACGAGAAGGGGCGAGAGAGACCCAGTACTTC. Its translation: CASRREGARETQYF.

This clonotype was seen ten or more times. The chain employs TRBV5-1 and TRBJ2-7, with TRBD1 matching over 8 bases. J lost 6 bases, V lost 3 bases, and 8 bases had no gene match. In germline, CDR1 is SGHRS, CDR2 YFSETQ. This CDR3 has 14 residues. The CDR3 nucleotides read TGCGCCAGCAGCTCCACCGGGACAGGCGCCGAGCAGTACTTC. This gives the protein CASSSTGTGAEQYF.

This clonotype was found many times. The chain links TRBV6-4 to TRBJ2-1; 7 bases fit TRBD2. Trimming took 4 bases from V and 0 from J; bases not matched to a gene: 6. The length of the CDR3 is 16 residues. Germline V gene lookup returns CDR1 MRHNA and CDR2 SNTAGT. CDR3 loop: CASSVLASSSYNEQFF. CDR3 sequence (DNA): TGTGCCAGCAGTGTACTAGCGTCGAGCTCCTACAATGAGCAGTTCTTC.

This clonotype was seen a few times. The chain joins TRBV6-2 or TRBV6-3 to TRBJ2-5, with D perhaps assigned TRBD1 or TRBD2 (6 bases each). The CDR3 is 14 amino acids. CDR1 is MNHEY, CDR2 SVGEGT, per germline. V was trimmed by 7 bases and J by 2 bases, leaving 14 bases between them. CDR3 loop: CASIHWGAQETQYF. The CDR3 DNA reads TGTGCCAGCATCCACTGGGGGGCTCAAGAGACCCAGTACTTC.

Regarding this clonotype: A much larger clone differs from this one at a single base, so this may be a read error. The genes are TRBV12-3 or TRBV12-4 and TRBJ1-2; no reliable D call. CDR3 length: 12 residues. The CDR3 region is CAGSSPNYGYTF. The CDR3 DNA follows: TGTGCCGGCAGTTCCCCGAACTATGGCTACACCTTC.

The DNA for the CDR3 is TGTGCCAGCAGTCTCCGGACAGGGGGCTTCGTGACCTTC. Translated, it gives CASSLRTGGFVTF. The chain has TRBV6-5 and TRBJ1-2; 11 nucleotides agree with TRBD1. Unmatched junction bases numbered 10, after V lost 5 bases and J lost 14 bases. CDR3 length: 13 amino acids. From germline, CDR1 is MNHEY and CDR2 SVGAGI.

This clonotype was counted only a few times. This chain connects TRBV27 to TRBJ2-5; D could derive from TRBD1 or TRBD2 (5 bases each). Trimming took off 6 bases at V and 3 bases at J, with 14 bases between the two ends. The CDR3 is made up of 14 amino acids. CDR1 and CDR2 from the germline V gene are MNHEY and SMNVEV (reference sequence). For the CDR3, the DNA is TGTGCCAGCAGCCGAACCGGGACCGAAGAGACCCAGTACTTC. Its translation: CASSRTGTEETQYF.

The genes are TRBV28 and TRBJ2-7; TRBD2 aligns across 14 bases. Germline CDR1 MDHEN, CDR2 SYDVKM. Trimming at V came to 6 bases and at J to 0 bases, leaving 4 bases not matched to a gene. This CDR3 is built from 16 residues. CDR3 coding DNA: TGTGCCAGCAGCGGGACTAGCGGGGGTAGCTCCTACGAGCAGTACTTC. Its translation: CASSGTSGGSSYEQYF. Full variable domain (missing parts from reference TRBV28 and TRBJ2-7): DVKVTQSSRYLVKRTGEKVFLECVQDMDHENMFWYRQDPGLGLRLIYFSYDVKMKEKGDIPEGYSVSREKKERFSLILESASTNQTSMYLCASSGTSGGSSYEQYFGPGTRLTVT.

This clonotype showed up many times. This rearrangement joins TRBV19 to TRBJ1-6, with 8 positions matching TRBD1. Germline V gene lookup returns CDR1 LNHDA and CDR2 SQIVND (reference sequence). The CDR3 loop spans 17 amino acids. J lost 7 bases, V lost 3 bases, and 11 bases had no gene match. CDR3 sequence: CASSIHRGQAPNSPLHF. The CDR3 bases are TGTGCCAGTAGTATCCACAGGGGACAGGCCCCAAATTCACCCCTCCACTTT.

CDR3: CASSPKTVVEKLFF. As DNA, the CDR3 is TGTGCCAGTAGCCCTAAGACAGTGGTTGAAAAACTGTTTTTT. The chain recombines TRBV19 with TRBJ1-4; possible D gene TRBD1, 5 bases. CDR1 and CDR2 from the germline V gene are LNHDA and SQIVND (reference sequence). Between the trimmed V and J ends, which lost 6 bases and 7 bases, there was a span of 15 bases. This CDR3 has 14 amino acids.

This chain connects TRBV20-1 to TRBJ2-6; 7 nucleotides agree with TRBD1. CDR1 and CDR2 from the germline V gene are DFQATT and SNEGSKA (reference sequence). The CDR3 spans 19 residues. With V trimmed by 1 base and J by 1 base, 13 bases remained unmatched. In DNA form, the CDR3 reads TGCAGTGCTAGAGCCCGCCCGGGACAGCCGTTGTCTGGGGCCAACGTCCTGACTTTC. Translated: CSARARPGQPLSGANVLTF.

The table lists this clonotype with many counts. This rearrangement joins TRBV5-8 to TRBJ2-5; D not resolved. The CDR3 spans 14 residues. Germline loops: CDR1 SGHTS, CDR2 YDEGEE. Trimming shortened V by 1 base and J by 0 bases, and 7 bases separated the two germline ends. The chain's CDR3 is CASSLKTDQETQYF. The DNA for the CDR3 is TGTGCCAGCAGCTTGAAAACAGACCAAGAGACCCAGTACTTC.

This clonotype was seen a handful of times. The chain recombines TRBV6-1 with TRBJ2-6; D is undetermined. Trimming cost V 8 bases and J 0 bases, with 8 bases left between them. The CDR3 is 14 residues long. The V gene's germline CDR1 is MNHNS and CDR2 SASEGT. The DNA of the CDR3 is TGTGCCAGCCAGACGGTCTCTGGGGCCAACGTCCTGACTTTC. Encoded protein: CASQTVSGANVLTF.

This clonotype occurred many times. The rearrangement links TRBV5-1 to TRBJ2-7, with D perhaps TRBD2 (6 bases). V was shortened by 4 bases and J by 3 bases, with 11 bases between the two germline ends. The CDR3 consists of 13 residues. Germline V gene sequence: CDR1 SGHRS, CDR2 YFSETQ. In DNA form, the CDR3 reads TGCGCCAGCAGCCCCGGGAGTCGCTACGAGCAGTACTTC. Amino acids: CASSPGSRYEQYF.

The chain couples TRBV15 to TRBJ2-7; D gene unclear. From germline, CDR1 is LNHNV and CDR2 YYDKDF (reference sequence). There are 15 residues in the CDR3. Trimming pared 3 bases from V and 5 bases from J, leaving 17 bases between. The CDR3 spells CATSSPGWNPHEQYF. DNA for the CDR3: TGTGCCACCAGCAGCCCGGGTTGGAACCCCCACGAGCAGTACTTC.

This clonotype was seen at least ten times. The chain recombines TRBV6-5 with TRBJ1-4; TRBD1 matches at 7 bases. Per germline, CDR1 MNHEY and CDR2 SVGAGI. Unmatched junction bases numbered 5, after V lost 4 bases and J lost 3 bases. This CDR3 is 15 amino acids long. This chain's CDR3 is CASSFTGTANEKLFF. The CDR3 region has the DNA TGTGCCAGCAGTTTCACCGGGACAGCTAATGAAAAACTGTTTTTT.

This clonotype occurred a few times. The rearrangement uses TRBV6-5 and TRBJ2-3, with 7 positions matching TRBD2. Trimming cost V 6 bases and J 2 bases; bases outside gene matches: 11. This CDR3 is 16 amino acids long. CDR1 is MNHEY and CDR2 is SVGAGI in the germline V gene. This CDR3 is CASRQSSLADTDTQYF. The DNA of the CDR3 is TGTGCCAGCAGACAGTCGTCGCTAGCGGACACAGATACGCAGTATTTT.

Only a few counts were recorded for this clonotype. The J gene is TRBJ2-4, the V gene TRBV28; maybe TRBD2 (6 bases). V shed 3 bases and J shed 8 bases, with 17 bases lying between them. The germline gives CDR1 MDHEN, CDR2 SYDVKM. This CDR3 is built from 15 residues. The CDR3 reads CASSLGRTGSHIQYF. CDR3 bases: TGTGCCAGCAGTTTGGGGCGGACCGGGAGCCACATTCAGTACTTC.

This clonotype was seen ten or more times. The chain is built from TRBV11-2 and TRBJ1-4; 8 bases agree with TRBD1. The V and J ends lost 5 bases and 5 bases, in that order; junction bases with no gene match: 7. The CDR3 runs to 15 residues. CDR1 SGHAT and CDR2 FQNNGV come from the germline V gene. In DNA form, the CDR3 reads TGTGCCAGCAGCGACTCCGGGACAGGAAATGAAAAACTGTTTTTT. Protein: CASSDSGTGNEKLFF.

This clonotype has ten or more counts. The chain joins TRBV19 to TRBJ2-1; D remains ambiguous. Germline assignment: CDR1 LNHDA and CDR2 SQIVND (reference sequence). This CDR3 region has 18 residues. Deletions cut 2 bases from V and 2 bases from J, with 19 bases between. The CDR3 bases are TGTGCCAGTAGTATATCCCCGGATCCCTCGATAGCCTACAATGAGCAGTTCTTC. It codes for CASSISPDPSIAYNEQFF.

This clonotype was counted ten times or more. J is TRBJ2-7 and V is TRBV20-1; 10 bases fit TRBD2. The germline CDR1 and CDR2 sequences are DFQATT and SNEGSKA (reference sequence). V shed 1 base, J shed 4 bases, and the junction held 7 bases outside the gene matches. The CDR3 totals 15 residues. The CDR3 spells CSARAPSGSEYEQYF. The DNA for the CDR3 is TGCAGTGCTAGAGCGCCTAGCGGGAGTGAGTACGAGCAGTACTTC.

The table lists this clonotype with many counts. The chain couples TRBV20-1 to TRBJ2-5; 9 bases line up with TRBD2. J was trimmed by 4 bases and V by 3 bases; bases with no gene match: 12. Germline V CDR1 and CDR2: DFQATT, SNEGSKA (reference sequence). The CDR3 is 16 residues long. In nucleotides, the CDR3 is TGCAGTGCTAGCGGGTCCCGAAGCGGGAGGCCAGAGACCCAGTACTTC. Its translation: CSASGSRSGRPETQYF.

This clonotype came up many times. CDR3 in DNA: TGTGCCAGCAGCTTAAGGCGCGGCGGGAGTAACGAGCAGTACTTC. This sequence encodes CASSLRRGGSNEQYF. This chain links TRBV7-2 with TRBJ2-7; 7 bases line up with TRBD2. This CDR3 has 15 residues. V gave up 2 bases and J gave up 5 bases; unmatched junction bases: 9. Germline V gene lookup returns CDR1 SGHTA and CDR2 FQGNSA.

This clonotype was seen at least ten times. The gene calls are TRBV7-9 and TRBJ1-5; D remains ambiguous. Trimming removed 2 bases from V and 8 bases from J, with 10 bases in between. Looked up from germline, CDR1 is SEHNR and CDR2 is FQNEAQ (reference sequence). There are 13 residues in the CDR3. CDR3 in amino acids: CASSLSDGKPQHF. CDR3 in DNA: TGTGCCAGCAGCTTAAGCGATGGGAAGCCCCAGCATTTT.

The chain combines TRBV29-1 with TRBJ2-7, with D possibly being TRBD1 or TRBD2 (5 bases each). The CDR3 has 12 amino acids. Trimming pared 8 bases from V and 2 bases from J, leaving 13 bases between. Per germline, CDR1 SQVTM and CDR2 ANQGSEA. CDR3 region: CSSPQGPYEQYF. The CDR3 DNA sequence: TGCAGCTCACCTCAGGGACCCTACGAGCAGTACTTC.

The chain combines TRBV20-1 with TRBJ1-5, with unresolved D. Per germline, CDR1 DFQATT and CDR2 SNEGSKA (reference sequence). The V end lost 0 bases, the J end lost 11 bases, and 17 bases lay between the germline ends. There are 14 residues in the CDR3. This CDR3 reads CSARDGRFQETQHF. The CDR3 nucleotides read TGCAGTGCTAGAGACGGCCGGTTCCAAGAGACCCAGCATTTT.

CDR3 protein: CASSSQVNTEAFF. CDR3 nucleotide sequence: TGTGCCAGCAGTTCTCAAGTGAACACTGAAGCTTTCTTT. This sequence joins TRBV2 and TRBJ1-1, with D uncertain. Per germline, CDR1 SNHLY and CDR2 FYNNEI. V was pared by 5 bases and J by 0 bases, with 7 bases between. This CDR3 region has 13 residues.